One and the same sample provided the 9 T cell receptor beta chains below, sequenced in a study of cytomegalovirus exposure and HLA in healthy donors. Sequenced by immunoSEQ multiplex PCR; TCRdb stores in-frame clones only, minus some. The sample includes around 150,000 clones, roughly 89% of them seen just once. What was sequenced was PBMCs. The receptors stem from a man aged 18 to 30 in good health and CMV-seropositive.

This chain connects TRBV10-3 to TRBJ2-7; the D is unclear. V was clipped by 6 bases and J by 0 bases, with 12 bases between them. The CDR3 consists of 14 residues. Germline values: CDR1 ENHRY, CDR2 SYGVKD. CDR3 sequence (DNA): TGTGCCATCAGAGGCGGCACCAGCTCCTACGAGCAGTACTTC. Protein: CAIRGGTSSYEQYF.

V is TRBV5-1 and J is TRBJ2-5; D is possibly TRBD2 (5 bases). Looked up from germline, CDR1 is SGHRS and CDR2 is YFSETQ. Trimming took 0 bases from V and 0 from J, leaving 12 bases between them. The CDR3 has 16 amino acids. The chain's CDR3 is CASSLEGSVYQETQYF. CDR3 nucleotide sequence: TGCGCCAGCAGCTTGGAAGGTAGCGTTTACCAAGAGACCCAGTACTTC.

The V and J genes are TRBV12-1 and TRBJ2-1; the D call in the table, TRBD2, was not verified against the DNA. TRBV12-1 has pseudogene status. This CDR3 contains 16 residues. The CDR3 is CASSFERGSPYNEQFF. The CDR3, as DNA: TGTGCCAGCAGCTTTGAACGCGGGAGTCCCTACAATGAGCAGTTCTTC.

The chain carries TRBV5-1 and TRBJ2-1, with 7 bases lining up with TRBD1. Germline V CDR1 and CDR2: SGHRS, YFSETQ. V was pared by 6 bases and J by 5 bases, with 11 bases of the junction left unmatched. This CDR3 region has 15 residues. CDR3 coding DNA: TGCGCCAGCACTCCCGAAAGGGACAGAAACAATGAGCAGTTCTTC. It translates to CASTPERDRNNEQFF. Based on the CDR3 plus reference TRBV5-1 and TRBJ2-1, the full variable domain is KAGVTQTPRYLIKTRGQQVTLSCSPISGHRSVSWYQQTPGQGLQFLFEYFSETQRNKGNFPGRFSGRQFSNSRSEMNVSTLELGDSALYLCASTPERDRNNEQFFGPGTRLTVL.

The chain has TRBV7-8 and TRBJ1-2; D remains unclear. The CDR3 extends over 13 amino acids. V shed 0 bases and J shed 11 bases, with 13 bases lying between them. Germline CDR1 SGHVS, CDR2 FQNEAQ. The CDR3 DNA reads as TGTGCCAGCAGCTTAGCCCCACCAGAACAATACACCTTC. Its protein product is CASSLAPPEQYTF. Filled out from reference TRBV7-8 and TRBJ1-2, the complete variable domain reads GAGVSQSPRYKVAKRGQDVALRCDPISGHVSLFWYQQALGQGPEFLTYFQNEAQLDKSGLPSDRFFAERPEGSVSTLKIQRTQQEDSAVYLCASSLAPPEQYTFGSGTRLTVV.

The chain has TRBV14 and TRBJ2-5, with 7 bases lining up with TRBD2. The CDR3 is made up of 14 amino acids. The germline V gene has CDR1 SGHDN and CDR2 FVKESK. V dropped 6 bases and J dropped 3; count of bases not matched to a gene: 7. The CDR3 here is CASSRSAGEETQYF. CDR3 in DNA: TGTGCCAGCAGTCGTTCGGCGGGGGAAGAGACCCAGTACTTC.

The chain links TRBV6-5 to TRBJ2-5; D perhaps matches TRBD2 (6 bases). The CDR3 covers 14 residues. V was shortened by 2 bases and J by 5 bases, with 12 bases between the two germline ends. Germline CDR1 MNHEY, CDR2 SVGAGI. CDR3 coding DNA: TGTGCCAGCAGTTACGGAGGGGTGGGGGAGACCCAGTACTTC. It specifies CASSYGGVGETQYF.

Here the CDR3 reads CASSVHGTPTNTGELFF. As DNA, the CDR3 is TGTGCCAGCAGTGTCCACGGGACTCCCACCAACACCGGGGAGCTGTTTTTT. The rearrangement uses TRBV27 and TRBJ2-2, with D possibly matching TRBD2 (6 bases). V was trimmed by 5 bases and J by 2 bases, leaving 18 bases between them. The CDR3 totals 17 residues. From germline, CDR1 is MNHEY and CDR2 SMNVEV (reference sequence).

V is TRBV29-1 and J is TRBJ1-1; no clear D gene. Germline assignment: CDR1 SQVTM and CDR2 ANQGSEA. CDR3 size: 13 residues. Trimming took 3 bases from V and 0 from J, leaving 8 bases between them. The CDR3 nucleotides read TGCAGCGTTGACCAGGTCATGAACACTGAAGCTTTCTTT. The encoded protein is CSVDQVMNTEAFF.